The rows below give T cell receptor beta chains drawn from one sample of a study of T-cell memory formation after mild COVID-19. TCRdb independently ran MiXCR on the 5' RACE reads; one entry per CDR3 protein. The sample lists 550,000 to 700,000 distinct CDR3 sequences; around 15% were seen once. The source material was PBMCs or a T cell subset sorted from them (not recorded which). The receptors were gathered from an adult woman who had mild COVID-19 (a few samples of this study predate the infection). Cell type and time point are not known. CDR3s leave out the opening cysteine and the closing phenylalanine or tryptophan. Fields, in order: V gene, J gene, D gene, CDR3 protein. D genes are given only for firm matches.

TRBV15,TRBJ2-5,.,ATSTVQETQY
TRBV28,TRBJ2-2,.,ASSLNAGRSGELF
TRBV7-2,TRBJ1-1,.,ASSSYRNTEAF
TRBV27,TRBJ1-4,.,ASSLYPRTYEKLF
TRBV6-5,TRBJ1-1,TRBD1,ASSPSRGGGGEAF
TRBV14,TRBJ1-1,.,ASGRVLGTEAF
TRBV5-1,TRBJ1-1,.,ASSIQLETEAF
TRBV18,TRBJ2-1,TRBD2,ASSPGLAGGLYNEQF
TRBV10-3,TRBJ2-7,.,AISDGKSYEQY
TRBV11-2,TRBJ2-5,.,ASSRLWGSQETQY
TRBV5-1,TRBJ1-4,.,ASSLAGAGNEKLF
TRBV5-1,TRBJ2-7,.,ASSPRSSSRYEQY
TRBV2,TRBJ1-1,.,ASIGQNVNTEAF
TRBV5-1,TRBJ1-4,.,ASSFDGLTNEKLF
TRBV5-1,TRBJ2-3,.,ASSLEPQNTQY
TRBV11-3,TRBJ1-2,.,ASSLRGYLDYNYGYT
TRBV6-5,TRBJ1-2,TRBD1,ASSEGMTGNYGYT
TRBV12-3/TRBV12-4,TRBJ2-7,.,ASSPRAPRSYEQY
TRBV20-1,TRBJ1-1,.,SASRRTEAF
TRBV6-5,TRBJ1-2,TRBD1,ASRLTGGGGYT
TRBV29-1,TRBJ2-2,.,SALLRSTGELF
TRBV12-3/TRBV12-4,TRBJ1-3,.,ASRTASSGNTIY
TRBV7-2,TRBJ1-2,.,ASSWPGDGYT
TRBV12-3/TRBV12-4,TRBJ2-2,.,ASSLLQWRPAGELF
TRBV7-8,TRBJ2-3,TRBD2,ASNSRLAGDNTDTQY
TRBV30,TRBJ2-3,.,AWSVGISQY
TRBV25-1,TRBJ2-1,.,ASSEFAGSSYNEQF
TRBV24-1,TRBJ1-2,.,ATSGWGYYGYT
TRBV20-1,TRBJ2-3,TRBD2,SSYPPGTSGGAWSTQY
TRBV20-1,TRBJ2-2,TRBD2,SARDPTSGVYTGELF